The sequence of this T cell receptor (beta chain) was determined in a study of blood T cell repertoires in COVID-19. In the study overall: PBMCs, B-cell-depleted T cells, or T cells were the source of the cDNA or gDNA that made up the material.

V lost 1 base to trimming and J lost 8 bases, with 11 bases between them. This CDR3 contains 13 residues. CDR1 and CDR2 (germline): LGHDT, YNNKEL (reference sequence). Sequencing was performed with immunoSEQ multiplex PCR; in TCRdb, only in-frame clones are kept and a portion is missing. The sample carries approximately 300,000 clones, around nine tenths recorded once. A few counts support this clone. V gene TRBV3-1 (or the pseudogene TRBV3-2) combines with J gene TRBJ1-2; D unclear. What was sequenced was PBMCs or T cells enriched from blood (not recorded which). This sequence originates from a woman aged 25-40 years who had been exposed to COVID-19. CDR3 nucleotides: TGTGCCAGCAGCCAAGTCCCGGGTCGGGGCTACACCTTC. Residues: CASSQVPGRGYTF.